Shown below are 10 T cell receptor beta chains from a single sample sequenced in a study. Clones were read by immunoSEQ multiplex PCR, and TCRdb kept only the in-frame ones, dropping some. The sample includes 60,000 to 75,000 clones, around 93% of them seen just once. Sequenced material: PBMCs. All receptors derive from a man aged 35 to 55 with rheumatoid arthritis.

The V and J genes are TRBV28 and TRBJ2-7; D is undetermined. V lost 6 bases to trimming and J lost 2 bases, with 14 bases between them. The CDR3 loop spans 14 amino acids. Germline CDR1 reads MDHEN; CDR2 reads SYDVKM. The CDR3 coding sequence is TGTGCCAGCAGGGTAGACACCTTGCCCTACGAGCAGTACTTC. This codes for CASRVDTLPYEQYF. Supplemented by reference TRBV28 and TRBJ2-7, the full variable domain reads DVKVTQSSRYLVKRTGEKVFLECVQDMDHENMFWYRQDPGLGLRLIYFSYDVKMKEKGDIPEGYSVSREKKERFSLILESASTNQTSMYLCASRVDTLPYEQYFGPGTRLTVT.

V is TRBV6-5 and J is TRBJ1-5, with 7 bases fitting TRBD1. The junction had 6 bases not matched to a gene; V was cut back by 4 bases and J by 3 bases. Germline V lookup: CDR1 MNHEY, CDR2 SVGAGI. This CDR3 region has 15 residues. The CDR3 region is CASSSRDRLNQPQHF. The DNA for the CDR3 is TGTGCCAGCAGTTCCAGGGACAGACTCAATCAGCCCCAGCATTTT.

The V gene is TRBV6-5, the J gene TRBJ1-5, with TRBD1 matching 9 bases. Germline CDR1 and CDR2: MNHEY and SVGAGI. The V and J ends lost 6 bases and 5 bases, in that order; junction bases with no gene match: 2. The CDR3 extends over 13 amino acids. CDR3 region: CASRGQGHQPQHF. The CDR3 coding sequence is TGTGCCAGCAGGGGACAGGGCCATCAGCCCCAGCATTTT.

The V call is TRBV15, the J call TRBJ2-7; the D is unclear. This CDR3 region has 12 residues. The ends were cut back, 0 bases at V and 3 bases at J, with 3 bases in the middle. Germline assignment: CDR1 LNHNV and CDR2 YYDKDF (reference sequence). In DNA form, the CDR3 reads TGTGCCACCAGCAGAGACGGCTACGAGCAGTACTTC. Encoded protein: CATSRDGYEQYF. The full variable domain, its missing parts supplied by reference TRBV15 and TRBJ2-7, is DAMVIQNPRYQVTQFGKPVTLSCSQTLNHNVMYWYQQKSSQAPKLLFHYYDKDFNNEADTPDNFQSRRPNTSFCFLDIRSPGLGDTAMYLCATSRDGYEQYFGPGTRLTVT.

As concerns this clone: The junction shows a germline mismatch at one end, possibly a read error. The chain recombines TRBV5-6 with TRBJ1-1; 7 bases align to TRBD1. The CDR3 has 13 residues. The germline CDR1 and CDR2 sequences are SGHDT and YYEEEE. CDR3 loop: CASSWGQQFESFF. The CDR3 DNA reads as TGTGCCAGCAGCTGGGGACAGCAATTTGAATCTTTCTTT. Complete variable domain (other parts from reference TRBV5-6 and TRBJ1-1): DAGVTQSPTHLIKTRGQQVTLRCSPKSGHDTVSWYQQALGQGPQFIFQYYEEEERQRGNFPDRFSGHQFPNYSSELNVNALLLGDSALYLCASSWGQQFESFFGQGTRLTVV.

This rearrangement joins TRBV5-4 to TRBJ2-1; 9 bases map to TRBD1. Germline V CDR1 and CDR2: SGHNT, YYREEE (reference sequence). There are 14 residues in the CDR3. Trimming at V came to 3 bases and at J to 6 bases, leaving 4 bases not matched to a gene. The CDR3 coding sequence is TGTGCCAGCAGCTCACAGGGGGCTCTCAATGAGCAGTTCTTC. Amino acid sequence: CASSSQGALNEQFF.

The gene calls are TRBV19 and TRBJ1-5, with no clear D. Germline CDR1 reads LNHDA; CDR2 reads SQIVND (reference sequence). This CDR3 region has 12 residues. V was trimmed by 6 bases and J by 7 bases, leaving 10 bases between them. CDR3 sequence reads: CASSPLGQPQHF. As DNA, the CDR3 is TGTGCCAGTAGCCCTTTAGGGCAGCCCCAGCATTTT.

The chain couples TRBV29-1 to TRBJ2-7; D uncertain. Between the trimmed V and J ends, which lost 4 bases and 2 bases, there was a span of 9 bases. This CDR3 contains 12 residues. CDR1 is SQVTM and CDR2 is ANQGSEA in the germline V gene. Here the CDR3 DNA reads TGCAGCGTTGTCGAAGGTCCCTACGAGCAGTACTTC. This gives the protein CSVVEGPYEQYF.

The V and J genes are TRBV5-1 and TRBJ1-1, with D possibly TRBD1 on 5 matching bases. This CDR3 contains 16 residues. The germline gives CDR1 SGHRS, CDR2 YFSETQ. Trimming pared 1 base from V and 0 bases from J, leaving 13 bases between. CDR3 loop: CASSLTDRNMNTEAFF. The CDR3 DNA reads as TGCGCCAGCAGCTTGACAGACAGAAACATGAACACTGAAGCTTTCTTT. The whole variable domain, remainder taken from reference TRBV5-1 and TRBJ1-1, is KAGVTQTPRYLIKTRGQQVTLSCSPISGHRSVSWYQQTPGQGLQFLFEYFSETQRNKGNFPGRFSGRQFSNSRSEMNVSTLELGDSALYLCASSLTDRNMNTEAFFGQGTRLTVV.

V and J are TRBV18 and TRBJ1-5; maybe TRBD1 (5 bases). CDR3 size: 16 residues. V was trimmed by 3 bases and J by 3 bases, leaving 15 bases between them. Germline V CDR1 and CDR2: KGHSH, LQKENI. The CDR3 protein is CASSPYGGVVNQPQHF. The DNA for the CDR3 is TGTGCCAGCTCACCCTATGGGGGAGTAGTCAATCAGCCCCAGCATTTT.